The source of this T cell receptor (beta chain) is a study of T cells in Graves' hyperthyroidism and ophthalmopathy. It was considered stable Graves' hyperthyroidism when ophthalmopathy did not progress within 18 months. In its sample, this clonotype was seen many times. What it binds is not known. General study results and limits: Stable hyperthyroidism was told apart from ophthalmopathy by a model built on 13 V-J features.

CDR3 size: 14 residues. Germline V gene data show CDR1 as DFQATT and CDR2 as SNEGSKA (reference sequence). V lost 1 base to trimming and J lost 2 bases, with 11 bases between them. Template material for amplifying TCR beta CDR3 regions consisted of RNA transcripts. A first-round RT-PCR of the TCR CDR3 used the HTBI primer set. TCRdb passed the multiplex PCR reads through MiXCR, listing each CDR3 protein once. Among around 350,000 distinct CDR3 sequences listed, approximately 19% were seen once. Sequenced material: blood. The chain links TRBV20-1 to TRBJ1-2; no definite D call. The TCR comes from a young woman with Graves' hyperthyroidism. The CDR3 is CSARGAGTNYGYTF. The DNA for the CDR3 is TGCAGTGCTAGAGGAGCAGGAACCAACTATGGCTACACCTTC.